This entry is about one T cell receptor (beta chain). Trimming stripped 2 bases from V and 8 bases from J, with 8 bases between. This CDR3 region has 12 residues. CDR1 SGHTS and CDR2 YDEGEE come from the germline V gene. The entry originates in a study of blood T cell repertoires in COVID-19. Some clones are missing from TCRdb's copy, which holds only in-frame ones; the method was immunoSEQ multiplex PCR. Altogether a few hundred thousand clones are present, roughly 88% being singletons, with the ten largest covering about 5%. V gene TRBV5-8 combines with J gene TRBJ2-1; the D gene is possibly TRBD1 (6 bases). Sequencing was performed on PBMCs or T cells enriched from blood (not recorded which). The clonotype comes from a man aged 30 to 39 who had recovered from COVID-19. The CDR3 protein is CASSLQGHEQFF. CDR3 sequence (DNA): TGTGCCAGCAGCTTACAGGGCCATGAGCAGTTCTTC.